These T cell receptor beta chains were read from a single sample in a study of blood T cell repertoires in COVID-19. The data were produced by immunoSEQ multiplex PCR, yet TCRdb's version contains in-frame clones alone and is incomplete. The data hold around 230,000 clones, with approximately 86% observed a single time. The sequencing sample was made of PBMCs or T cells enriched from blood (not recorded which). These receptors were collected from a woman aged 40 to 55 with acute COVID-19. The conserved cysteine and the conserved F or W are not part of the CDR3 here. Fields, in order: V gene, D gene, clone size, J gene, CDR3 protein. D genes are given only for firm matches. Clone size is given for some rows only: seen once, a few or many times, or a class if the clone is expanded.

>TRBV5-4|.|.|TRBJ2-3
ASSRTEPDTQY
>TRBV19|TRBD1|.|TRBJ1-4
ASRGIRAANEKLF
>TRBV3-1/TRBV3-2|.|.|TRBJ2-7
ASSHQGLSSYEQY
>TRBV6-5|.|.|TRBJ2-1
ASSYSANHYNEQF
>TRBV18|.|.|TRBJ1-5
ASSQQGNQPQH
>TRBV9|.|.|TRBJ1-2
ASNSPEGYT
>TRBV9|TRBD2|.|TRBJ2-2
ASSLLAGGNTGELF
>TRBV18|.|.|TRBJ2-5
ASSPRTGVQETQY
>TRBV5-4|.|once|TRBJ1-6
ASSLRQEGSPLH
>TRBV24-1|.|.|TRBJ1-4
ATSDNRKPNEKLF
>TRBV6-5|.|.|TRBJ2-7
ASSSGVVYEQY
>TRBV27|TRBD2|.|TRBJ2-7
ASSSSSGRGYEQY
>TRBV11-3|TRBD1|.|TRBJ2-1
ANSQQGHLYNEQF
>TRBV5-1|TRBD1|once|TRBJ1-2
ASSLQTGQGIYGYT
>TRBV24-1|TRBD2|.|TRBJ2-1
ATSDFGAGGERNEQF